A selection of T cell receptor beta chains follows, all from one sample in a study of blood T cells in healthy people across ages. MiXCR, applied by TCRdb to the 5' RACE reads, yields one record per CDR3 protein. The data show more than 500,000 distinct CDR3 sequences, 25% to 30% seen once. Sequenced material: blood. The receptors derive from a woman in her seventies in good health. Each CDR3 is given with its conserved first and last residue. A D gene is named only where the DNA matches it firmly. For some rows the clone size is stated as once, few or many, or as a class when expanded; others skip it.

few	TRBV6-2/TRBV6-3	.	TRBJ2-4	CASSRRGQGVLAKNIQYF	TGTGCCAGCAGCCGCAGAGGCCAGGGAGTACTAGCCAAAAACATTCAGTACTTC
.	TRBV29-1	TRBD2	TRBJ2-3	CSVEGSGRALGTDTQYF	TGCAGCGTTGAGGGCAGCGGGAGGGCCCTGGGCACAGATACGCAGTATTTT
.	TRBV3-1	.	TRBJ2-1	CASSMRDENEQFF	TGTGCCAGCAGCATGAGAGACGAGAATGAGCAGTTCTTC
.	TRBV12-5	TRBD2	TRBJ2-7	CASGTGLAGSYEQYF	TGTGCTAGTGGTACGGGACTAGCGGGGTCCTACGAGCAGTACTTC
few	TRBV4-3	.	TRBJ1-2	CASSQENQGNYGYTF	TGCGCCAGCAGCCAAGAAAACCAGGGGAACTATGGCTACACCTTC
once	TRBV12-3/TRBV12-4	.	TRBJ2-3	CARSTADAEYF	TGTGCCAGAAGTACCGCAGATGCGGAATATTTT
.	TRBV20-1	TRBD1	TRBJ2-7	CSARGLGQGFYEQYF	TGCAGTGCTAGAGGGCTGGGACAGGGGTTCTACGAGCAGTACTTC
few	TRBV10-3	.	TRBJ2-5	CAISGPGLEETQYF	TGTGCCATCAGTGGGCCAGGGTTGGAGGAGACCCAGTACTTC
many	TRBV6-2/TRBV6-3	.	TRBJ2-1	CASSLSRNEQFF	TGTGCCAGCAGCCTTAGTAGGAATGAGCAGTTCTTC
.	TRBV27	.	TRBJ1-4	CASSFSGFEKLFF	TGTGCCAGCAGTTTTTCGGGTTTTGAAAAACTGTTTTTT
few	TRBV20-1	.	TRBJ2-5	CSADFGGETQYF	TGCAGTGCGGACTTTGGGGGGGAGACCCAGTACTTC
few	TRBV29-1	.	TRBJ1-2	CSVLWGYGYTF	TGCAGCGTTTTGTGGGGATATGGCTACACCTTC
.	TRBV7-3	.	TRBJ1-2	CASSPRGRPSNYGYTF	TGTGCCAGCAGCCCCCGTGGCCGACCTTCTAACTATGGCTACACCTTC
many	TRBV29-1	.	TRBJ1-5	CSVQATGNQPQHF	TGCAGCGTCCAAGCTACGGGTAATCAGCCCCAGCATTTT
.	TRBV20-1	TRBD1	TRBJ1-2	CSSQVRQGDYGYTF	TGCAGTTCCCAAGTTAGACAGGGAGACTATGGCTACACCTTC
.	TRBV9	.	TRBJ1-6	CASSADSGNSPLHF	TGTGCCAGCAGCGCAGATAGCGGGAATTCACCCCTCCACTTT
.	TRBV12-3/TRBV12-4	.	TRBJ2-1	CASSPTGNYNEQFF	TGTGCCAGCAGCCCCACAGGGAACTACAATGAGCAGTTCTTC
.	TRBV12-3/TRBV12-4	.	TRBJ1-1	CASSPFTNTEASF	TGTGCCAGCAGTCCGTTCACGAACACTGAAGCTTCCTTT
.	TRBV5-6	.	TRBJ1-1	CASSTQASPNTEAFF	TGTGCCAGCAGCACACAGGCGAGTCCGAACACTGAAGCTTTCTTT
many	TRBV21-1	.	TRBJ2-5	CASSNGDREISETQYF	TGTGCCAGCAGCAACGGAGACAGGGAGATTTCGGAGACCCAGTACTTC
.	TRBV5-4	.	TRBJ2-7	CASSLEGGTYEQYF	TGTGCCAGCAGCTTGGAAGGCGGAACCTACGAGCAGTACTTC
.	TRBV12-3/TRBV12-4	TRBD1	TRBJ1-5	CASSLVRTGDFNQPQHF	TGTGCCAGCAGTTTAGTAAGGACAGGGGACTTTAATCAGCCCCAGCATTTT
.	TRBV20-1	TRBD2	TRBJ2-5	CSASALAGGWETQYF	TGCAGTGCTAGTGCTCTAGCGGGGGGGTGGGAGACCCAGTACTTC
.	TRBV4-2	TRBD2	TRBJ2-4	CASSQEGFPGTRNDIQYF	TGTGCCAGCAGCCAAGAAGGGTTCCCCGGGACTAGGAATGACATTCAGTACTTC
few	TRBV2	TRBD2	TRBJ2-2	CASSEVGTRGTGELFF	TGTGCCAGCAGTGAGGTCGGGACTAGGGGTACCGGGGAGCTGTTTTTT
.	TRBV7-9	TRBD2	TRBJ2-7	CASSPREASSYEQYF	TGTGCCAGCAGCCCGCGGGAGGCGAGCTCCTACGAGCAGTACTTC
.	TRBV7-3	.	TRBJ2-3	CASSSWGTRTDTQYF	TGTGCCAGCAGCTCCTGGGGGACCCGCACAGATACGCAGTATTTT
.	TRBV2	TRBD1	TRBJ2-1	CASSRDRGQENEQFF	TGTGCCAGCAGTCGGGACAGGGGGCAGGAGAATGAGCAGTTCTTC
few	TRBV7-2	.	TRBJ1-5	CASSLPQAGNQPQHF	TGTGCCAGCAGCTTACCACAGGCTGGCAATCAGCCCCAGCATTTT
few	TRBV7-2	.	TRBJ2-5	CASSLVPGAGTQYF	TGTGCCAGCAGCTTAGTACCAGGGGCAGGGACCCAGTACTTC
few	TRBV7-9	.	TRBJ1-5	CASSPADRPNQPQHF	TGTGCCAGCAGCCCCGCGGATCGGCCTAATCAGCCCCAGCATTTT
.	TRBV24-1	.	TRBJ1-1	CATSGNPNTEAFF	TGTGCCACCAGTGGGAACCCGAACACTGAAGCTTTCTTT
many	TRBV7-2	TRBD2	TRBJ2-1	CASSFSGVSVEQFF	TGTGCCAGCAGCTTTAGCGGGGTCTCCGTTGAGCAGTTCTTC
.	TRBV5-1	TRBD1	TRBJ1-1	CASSVGQGVSEAFF	TGCGCCAGCAGCGTGGGACAGGGGGTATCTGAAGCTTTCTTT
few	TRBV14	TRBD2	TRBJ2-7	CASSQGRGAKNFYEQYF	TGTGCCAGCAGCCAGGGGCGGGGGGCGAAGAACTTTTACGAGCAGTACTTC